This T cell receptor beta chain stems from a study of memory CD4+ T cells and cytomegalovirus serostatus. At the level of the study: This sample comes from healthy Belgian adults, eight or nine CMV seropositive, approximately 23 seronegative. Study-level findings and limits: Suggested: most of the CMV-linked TCR signature lies in CD4+ memory cells.

Single viable CD3+CD4+CD8-CD45RO+ cells were sorted as the memory CD4+ T cells. Donors' CMV status reflects serum IgG against pp150, pp28, p38, p52. As for this clone: Its specificity is not known.

V was pared by 5 bases and J by 7 bases, with 5 bases of the junction left unmatched. There are 14 residues in the CDR3. CDR1 is MNHEY and CDR2 is SVGAGI in the germline V gene. Profiling relied on immunoSEQ multiplex PCR, and the TCRdb table lists in-frame clones only, not all of them. Of about 62,000 clones in the sample, roughly 76% are singletons; the top ten hold approximately 4.5%. The sequenced sample was memory CD4+ T cells from blood. The receptor was derived from an adult in good health and CMV-seropositive. This chain connects TRBV6-5 to TRBJ1-4; 9 bases are a match to TRBD1. The CDR3 DNA follows: TGTGCCAGCAGTCCCGGGACAGGGCTTGAAAAACTGTTTTTT. It specifies CASSPGTGLEKLFF.